This TCR beta chain was retrieved from a study of blood T cell repertoires in COVID-19. The overall study: Spain, Italy and the United States supplied samples that represented acute and convalescent COVID-19. The cDNA or gDNA used as material had been derived from T cells, B-cell-depleted T cells, or PBMCs.

In the source study's methods: Scientists estimated how many nucleated cells there were by amplifying reference gene primers. Profiling relied on immunoSEQ multiplex PCR, and the TCRdb table lists in-frame clones only, not all of them. That table supplies the V and J calls and clone size; D and trimming were determined from the DNA. The sample holds about 240,000 clones, 75% to 85% seen once. Germline V gene lookup returns CDR1 SGHTA and CDR2 FQGNSA. The ends were cut back, 5 bases at V and 4 bases at J, with 6 bases in the middle. This CDR3 contains 11 residues. The sequenced material came from peripheral blood. The source is a woman in her sixties with active or convalescent COVID-19. V gene TRBV7-2 combines with J gene TRBJ2-7, with D uncertain. Here the CDR3 reads CASSKTYEQYF. CDR3 sequence (DNA): TGTGCCAGCAGCAAGACATACGAGCAGTACTTC.